This TCR beta chain was identified during a study of T cell repertoires in cytomegalovirus infection. The overall study: Shared public TCR beta signatures pointed to both CMV infection and a matching HLA type.

The length of the CDR3 is 13 residues. CDR1 and CDR2 from the germline V gene are MNHEY and SVGAGI. Trimming cost V 6 bases and J 1 base, with 7 bases left between them. In its sample, this clonotype was seen a few times. Its target is unknown. Points from the study as a whole: Across the ex vivo response, the dominant clonotypes were HLA-C-restricted CMV-specific TCR beta clonotypes. The cumulative frequency of public TCR beta families identified carriers of CMV plus the relevant HLA.

TCRdb re-called the reads through MiXCR, storing one row per CDR3 protein. Of approximately 770,000 distinct CDR3 sequences in the sample, roughly 29% are singletons; the top ten hold around 13%. This clonotype was obtained from a human donor in good health (CMV status not recorded). Some clones in this sample may be carry-over from other donors' samples. The chain recombines TRBV6-5 with TRBJ2-1; no definite D call. Sequences were derived from cultured CD8+ T cells from PBMCs, sampled from culture after CMV antigen stimulation. The CDR3 coding sequence is TGTGCCAGCAGACTCCTTTCCTACAATGAGCAGTTCTTC. Its protein product is CASRLLSYNEQFF.